Presented here are 27 T cell receptor beta chains from one specimen sequenced in a study of identical twins. TCRdb passed the 5' RACE reads through MiXCR, listing each CDR3 protein once. The repertoire holds roughly 690,000 distinct CDR3 sequences, with 5.5% to 6.5% as singletons. The sequencing sample was made of naive T cells sorted from blood. These receptors came from a man aged 18 to 29 in good health.

This clonotype was detected many times. This chain uses TRBV6-1 with TRBJ2-7, with a weak D call TRBD2 (5 bases). V was trimmed by 7 bases and J by 1 base, leaving 14 bases between them. The germline V gene encodes CDR1 MNHNS and CDR2 SASEGT. This CDR3 region has 14 residues. The CDR3 loop reads CASNRDLGSYEQYF. The CDR3 DNA sequence: TGTGCCAGCAACCGGGATTTAGGGTCCTACGAGCAGTACTTC.

The sample holds many counts of this clonotype. The CDR3 here is CATSRDRRVGDLAKNIQYF. The CDR3 DNA sequence: TGTGCCACCAGCAGAGATAGGCGTGTAGGAGACCTAGCCAAAAACATTCAGTACTTC. This rearrangement joins TRBV15 to TRBJ2-4; D gene ambiguous. The CDR3 spans 19 residues. V was pared by 0 bases and J by 0 bases, with 18 bases between. Germline loops: CDR1 LNHNV, CDR2 YYDKDF (reference sequence).

This clonotype came up many times. Here the CDR3 DNA reads TGCAGTGCTACGCTACTAGCGGGGACCTACAATGAGCAGTTCTTC. It is translated as CSATLLAGTYNEQFF. The chain employs TRBV20-1 and TRBJ2-1, with 10 bases aligning to TRBD2. The CDR3 sequence is 15 residues long. V lost 4 bases to trimming and J lost 2 bases; unmatched junction nucleotides: 5. Germline V gene lookup returns CDR1 DFQATT and CDR2 SNEGSKA (reference sequence).

This clonotype has just a few counts. The rearrangement links TRBV7-9 to TRBJ2-2; D is unresolved. The length of the CDR3 is 11 residues. The V gene lost 7 bases and the J gene lost 7 bases, with 7 bases spanning the gap. The germline V gene has CDR1 SEHNR and CDR2 FQNEAQ (reference sequence). The CDR3 region is CASTVNGELFF. CDR3 nucleotides: TGTGCCAGCACCGTTAACGGGGAGCTGTTTTTT.

This clonotype turned up a few times. This chain joins TRBV11-2 and TRBJ2-3; no definite D call. Trimming removed 7 bases from V and 4 bases from J, with 12 bases in between. The CDR3 sequence is 13 residues long. Germline V gene lookup returns CDR1 SGHAT and CDR2 FQNNGV. This CDR3 reads CASNIGLADTQYF. The CDR3, as DNA: TGTGCCAGCAACATAGGGTTGGCAGATACGCAGTATTTT.

This clonotype came up a few times. This rearrangement joins TRBV25-1 to TRBJ2-7; 7 bases fit TRBD2. V lost 5 bases, J lost 6 bases, and 4 bases stayed unmatched. In germline, CDR1 is MGHDK, CDR2 SYGVNS. The CDR3 is 12 amino acids. CDR3 in DNA: TGTGCCAGCAGTCACTCGGGGGGCGAGCAGTACTTC. The encoded protein is CASSHSGGEQYF.

This clonotype was seen only a few times. The CDR3 loop is CASSLYGGRGLETQYF. CDR3 DNA: TGCGCCAGCAGCTTGTATGGGGGGCGCGGCTTGGAGACCCAGTACTTC. V gene TRBV5-1 combines with J gene TRBJ2-5, with D perhaps given as TRBD1 or TRBD2 (6 bases each). The germline V and J ends were trimmed by 1 base and 5 bases, with 18 bases remaining between them. CDR3 length: 16 residues. Germline V gene lookup returns CDR1 SGHRS and CDR2 YFSETQ.

A few counts support this clonotype. The chain couples TRBV11-2 to TRBJ2-4, with 8 bases that match TRBD1. V lost 2 bases, J lost 7 bases, and 4 bases stayed unmatched. CDR3 size: 14 residues. CDR1 and CDR2 (germline): SGHAT, FQNNGV. The CDR3 loop is CASSLTDRANIQYF. As DNA, the CDR3 is TGTGCCAGCAGCTTAACGGACAGGGCTAACATTCAGTACTTC.

This clonotype was counted only a few times. The chain recombines TRBV3-1 with TRBJ2-3; 11 positions agree with TRBD2. This CDR3 has 18 residues. J gave up 0 bases and V 1 base, and 6 bases lay outside the gene matches. The germline CDR1 and CDR2 sequences are LGHDT and YNNKEL (reference sequence). CDR3 nucleotide sequence: TGTGCCAGCAGCCAAGTTAGGACTAGCGGGCCTAGCACAGATACGCAGTATTTT. It translates to CASSQVRTSGPSTDTQYF.

This clonotype has a count of ten or more. V and J are TRBV4-2 and TRBJ1-2, with 7 bases fitting TRBD1. With 3 bases clipped from V and 4 bases from J, the junction kept 5 bases outside the gene matches. CDR3 length equals 14 residues. The germline V gene has CDR1 LGHNA and CDR2 YNFKEQ. The CDR3 nucleotides are TGTGCCAGCAGCCACGAACGGGACAGCTATGGCTACACCTTC. It specifies CASSHERDSYGYTF.

This clonotype was recorded at least ten times. The genes are TRBV20-1 and TRBJ2-1; TRBD2 aligns across 11 bases. After removal of 4 bases from V and 7 bases from J, the junction contained 3 bases not matched to a gene. Germline-derived CDR1 and CDR2 are DFQATT and SNEGSKA (reference sequence). The CDR3 contains 13 residues. The CDR3 spells CSAKRTSGNEQFF. The CDR3 DNA sequence: TGCAGTGCTAAAAGGACTAGCGGGAATGAGCAGTTCTTC.

Many counts were recorded for this clonotype. The chain is built from TRBV29-1 and TRBJ1-2, with D tentatively TRBD1 (6 bases). V was clipped by 4 bases and J by 8 bases, with 11 bases between them. Looked up from germline, CDR1 is SQVTM and CDR2 is ANQGSEA. The CDR3 contains 11 residues. CDR3 in DNA: TGCAGCGTTGGGGGGGCGGACGGCTACACCTTC. It encodes CSVGGADGYTF.

The chain recombines TRBV14 with TRBJ1-1; TRBD1 might be the D (5 bases). The CDR3 consists of 16 residues. Between the trimmed V and J ends, which lost 4 bases and 0 bases, there was a span of 15 bases. The germline V gene has CDR1 SGHDN and CDR2 FVKESK. The CDR3 loop reads CASSPYWGRMNTEAFF. CDR3 in DNA: TGTGCCAGCAGCCCTTACTGGGGGAGGATGAACACTGAAGCTTTCTTT.

This clonotype came up a few times. This chain uses TRBV5-4 with TRBJ2-5; 11 positions agree with TRBD2. CDR1 SGHNT and CDR2 YYREEE come from the germline V gene (reference sequence). V was clipped by 0 bases and J by 5 bases; unmatched bases: 6. The CDR3 is made up of 16 amino acids. CDR3 residues: CASSLDGSGRAETQYF. CDR3 in DNA: TGTGCCAGCAGCTTGGACGGTAGCGGGAGGGCTGAGACCCAGTACTTC.

This clonotype was observed at least ten times. This rearrangement joins TRBV20-1 to TRBJ2-7; 13 bases agree with TRBD2. CDR3 length: 14 residues. CDR1 is DFQATT, CDR2 SNEGSKA, per germline (reference sequence). CDR3 loop: CSARTSGSSYEQYF. The CDR3 DNA reads TGCAGCGCCCGGACTAGCGGGAGTTCTTACGAGCAGTACTTC.

This clonotype has just a few counts. The J gene is TRBJ2-2, the V gene TRBV6-5; the D is unclear. V was pared by 2 bases and J by 1 base, with 8 bases between. The germline V gene encodes CDR1 MNHEY and CDR2 SVGAGI. The CDR3 sequence is 15 residues long. The CDR3 region is CASSYGARNTGELFF. DNA of the CDR3: TGTGCCAGCAGTTACGGTGCGCGGAACACCGGGGAGCTGTTTTTT.

This clonotype was found a few times. The V call is TRBV20-1, the J call TRBJ2-5; no reliable D call. V was shortened by 3 bases and J by 4 bases, with 18 bases between the two germline ends. The CDR3 totals 15 residues. Germline V gene lookup returns CDR1 DFQATT and CDR2 SNEGSKA (reference sequence). DNA for the CDR3: TGCAGTGCTAGGAGCGTTACAGACTCGGGAGAGACCCAGTACTTC. It encodes CSARSVTDSGETQYF.

This clonotype has at least ten counts. V is TRBV20-1 and J is TRBJ2-3, with 8 bases that match TRBD2. V lost 6 bases to trimming and J lost 4 bases; unmatched junction nucleotides: 12. The CDR3 is 15 amino acids. Germline V gene sequence: CDR1 DFQATT, CDR2 SNEGSKA (reference sequence). CDR3 sequence (DNA): TGCAGTGCGCCGGGCGGGGGGCGCGTTCCAGATACGCAGTATTTT. This translates into CSAPGGGRVPDTQYF.

This chain connects TRBV7-8 to TRBJ2-7; perhaps TRBD1 as D (6 bases). This CDR3 has 14 amino acids. Germline CDR1 SGHVS, CDR2 FQNEAQ. Deletions cut 5 bases from V and 3 bases from J, with 14 bases between. CDR3 coding DNA: TGTGCCAGCAGCCCCAGGGGATTTAACTACGAGCAGTACTTC. This encodes CASSPRGFNYEQYF.

This clonotype turned up a few times. The chain couples TRBV6-5 to TRBJ2-7; possible D gene TRBD2, 5 bases. CDR3 length: 16 amino acids. With 0 bases removed from V and 3 bases from J, the gap between germline ends came to 15 bases. CDR1 is MNHEY, CDR2 SVGAGI, per germline. CDR3 loop: CASSYSFERQDYEQYF. CDR3 in DNA: TGTGCCAGCAGTTACTCCTTCGAGCGGCAAGACTACGAGCAGTACTTC.

This clonotype occurred a few times. CDR3 coding DNA: TGTGCCAGCAGCTTAGTGGCTGTGGGGCTTGGAAACACCATATATTTT. This translates into CASSLVAVGLGNTIYF. The gene calls are TRBV7-8 and TRBJ1-3, with D tentatively TRBD1 (5 bases). The CDR3 runs to 16 residues. Looked up from germline, CDR1 is SGHVS and CDR2 is FQNEAQ. The V end was cut by 1 base, the J end by 3 bases, with 13 bases between.

V and J are TRBV2 and TRBJ2-5; 7 bases are a match to TRBD2. Germline CDR1 and CDR2: SNHLY and FYNNEI. The V segment lost 3 bases and the J segment 9 bases; nucleotides outside the gene matches: 10. The CDR3 covers 14 residues. CDR3 sequence: CASSEGGRFGSQYF. The CDR3 DNA reads TGTGCCAGCAGTGAGGGAGGGCGCTTTGGGTCCCAGTACTTC.

This clonotype came up many times. The chain has TRBV29-1 and TRBJ2-5, with 7 bases lining up with TRBD2. Germline CDR1 is SQVTM and CDR2 is ANQGSEA. This CDR3 is built from 16 residues. The trim removed 3 bases at V and 3 bases at J, leaving 13 bases unmatched. The DNA for the CDR3 is TGCAGCGTTGATTCAGTGAGACTAGCTCAGGAAGAGACCCAGTACTTC. This translates into CSVDSVRLAQEETQYF.

This clonotype was observed a handful of times. The V gene is TRBV5-1, the J gene TRBJ2-3, with 13 bases lining up with TRBD2. The CDR3 runs 17 residues. Germline trimming cut 4 bases from V and 5 bases from J; bases unmatched to any gene: 10. The germline V gene has CDR1 SGHRS and CDR2 YFSETQ. CDR3 in DNA: TGCGCCAGCAGCGGCACAACCGGGACTAGCGGGATAGATACGCAGTATTTT. Translating it yields CASSGTTGTSGIDTQYF.

This clonotype appeared many times. This rearrangement joins TRBV20-1 to TRBJ2-2, with no clear D. Trimming took 2 bases from V and 1 from J, leaving 8 bases between them. CDR1 and CDR2 (germline): DFQATT, SNEGSKA (reference sequence). The CDR3 consists of 14 residues. CDR3 residues: CSARSPMNTGELFF. The CDR3 DNA follows: TGCAGTGCTAGAAGCCCCATGAACACCGGGGAGCTGTTTTTT.

Many counts were recorded for this clonotype. V and J are TRBV27 and TRBJ1-6; D gene ambiguous. Germline CDR1 MNHEY, CDR2 SMNVEV (reference sequence). The CDR3 runs to 13 residues. V dropped 3 bases and J dropped 9 bases, with 9 bases sitting between them. Written as DNA, the CDR3 is TGTGCCAGCAGTTTGGGGTTTAGTTCACCCCTCCACTTT. Translation: CASSLGFSSPLHF.

There are many counts of this clonotype. V usage is TRBV7-2 and J usage is TRBJ2-1; tentative D call: TRBD1 (6 bases). Trimming removed 1 base at V and 0 bases at J, with 10 bases between. The V gene's germline CDR1 is SGHTA and CDR2 FQGNSA. The CDR3 runs 16 residues. The CDR3 DNA is TGTGCCAGCAGCTTAGGGACAGTTCGCTCCTACAATGAGCAGTTCTTC. This sequence encodes CASSLGTVRSYNEQFF.